Shown below are 29 T cell receptor beta chains from a single sample sequenced in a study of blood T cells in healthy people across ages. A second PCR of roughly 6 to 12 cycles used a sample-barcoded 5' primer and a J-beta primer mix. TCRdb reprocessed the 5' RACE reads via MiXCR and lists one record per CDR3 protein. The sample holds roughly 1.9 million distinct CDR3 sequences, roughly 43% seen once. Sequencing was performed on blood. Every receptor here comes from a human donor in good health.

V is TRBV7-9 and J is TRBJ1-4; no clear D gene. CDR3 length: 15 amino acids. The V end lost 2 bases, the J end lost 7 bases, and 14 bases lay between the germline ends. CDR1 SEHNR and CDR2 FQNEAQ come from the germline V gene (reference sequence). CDR3: CASSLSDSRGEKLFF. Here the CDR3 DNA reads TGTGCCAGCAGCTTATCGGACTCTCGGGGTGAAAAACTGTTTTTT.

This chain connects TRBV6-2 or TRBV6-3 to TRBJ2-2; no definite D call. Germline V gene data show CDR1 as MNHEY and CDR2 as SVGEGT. CDR3 length equals 14 residues. Trimming shortened V by 6 bases and J by 6 bases, and 14 bases separated the two germline ends. CDR3 in DNA: TGTGCCAGCAGCCTTGATAGTCTATCCGGGGAGCTGTTTTTT. This sequence encodes CASSLDSLSGELFF.

In this sample, this clonotype turned up a few times. The chain has TRBV29-1 and TRBJ1-1; TRBD1 is a possible D gene (6 bases). Per germline, CDR1 SQVTM and CDR2 ANQGSEA. The CDR3 runs 14 residues. Trimming stripped 1 base from V and 4 bases from J, with 13 bases between. The CDR3 loop reads CSVEGGGTGTEAFF. The CDR3 bases are TGCAGCGTTGAAGGGGGGGGCACGGGCACTGAAGCTTTCTTT.

This clonotype was found a few times. V and J are TRBV5-6 and TRBJ1-2; D is ambiguous. Deletions cut 4 bases from V and 6 bases from J, with 19 bases between. CDR1 and CDR2 (germline): SGHDT, YYEEEE. This CDR3 spans 15 amino acids. As DNA, the CDR3 is TGTGCCAGCAGCCCGACTCTCTCGGAGGCAAATGGCTACACCTTC. It yields the protein CASSPTLSEANGYTF.

This clonotype came up a few times. The chain couples TRBV24-1 to TRBJ2-1; TRBD1 might be the D (6 bases). The CDR3 runs to 15 residues. CDR1 and CDR2 (germline): KGHDR, SFDVKD. The germline V and J ends were trimmed by 2 bases and 3 bases, with 10 bases remaining between them. DNA of the CDR3: TGTGCCACCAGTGATTACAGGGCGGGCTACAATGAGCAGTTCTTC. This codes for CATSDYRAGYNEQFF.

The rearrangement uses TRBV5-1 and TRBJ2-1; 11 bases are a match to TRBD1. V shed 4 bases and J 6 bases; nucleotides not matched to a gene: 3. The CDR3 sequence is 14 residues long. Germline V gene data show CDR1 as SGHRS and CDR2 as YFSETQ. The CDR3 here is CASSQGQGVNEQFF. The DNA for the CDR3 is TGCGCCAGCAGCCAGGGACAGGGGGTCAATGAGCAGTTCTTC. Full variable domain (rest looked up from reference TRBV5-1 and TRBJ2-1): KAGVTQTPRYLIKTRGQQVTLSCSPISGHRSVSWYQQTPGQGLQFLFEYFSETQRNKGNFPGRFSGRQFSNSRSEMNVSTLELGDSALYLCASSQGQGVNEQFFGPGTRLTVL.

This clonotype was observed a few times. The CDR3 coding sequence is TGTGCTAGTGCCCTCATCACGGGACAGGGCTCCGAGCAGTACTTC. This translates into CASALITGQGSEQYF. The chain uses TRBV12-5 and TRBJ2-5, with 9 bases identical to TRBD1. The J call is uncertain, as TRBJ2-7 better fits the DNA end. This CDR3 has 15 residues. Germline V gene data show CDR1 as LGHNT and CDR2 as FRNRAP.

At least ten counts were recorded for this clonotype. This rearrangement joins TRBV20-1 to TRBJ2-6, with D unclear. Trimming pared 5 bases from V and 0 bases from J, leaving 11 bases between. Germline CDR1 is DFQATT and CDR2 is SNEGSKA (reference sequence). The CDR3 has 15 residues. CDR3 loop: CSALDVSSGANVLTF. Here the CDR3 DNA reads TGCAGTGCTCTGGACGTTAGCTCTGGGGCCAACGTCCTGACTTTC.

V is TRBV25-1 and J is TRBJ2-7; D unresolved. The CDR3 consists of 13 residues. Trimming shortened V by 3 bases and J by 1 base, and 7 bases separated the two germline ends. The germline gives CDR1 MGHDK, CDR2 SYGVNS. Here the CDR3 reads CASSDAGSYEQYF. The CDR3 region has the DNA TGTGCCAGCAGTGATGCAGGTTCCTACGAGCAGTACTTC.

J is TRBJ2-1 and V is TRBV20-1; TRBD1 agrees at 10 bases. With 6 bases clipped from V and 8 bases from J, the junction kept 4 bases outside the gene matches. Germline loops: CDR1 DFQATT, CDR2 SNEGSKA (reference sequence). The CDR3 is 12 residues long. CDR3 bases: TGCAGTGCGGGGGGGACAGGGGATGAGCAGTTCTTC. Its translation: CSAGGTGDEQFF.

The rearrangement uses TRBV4-2 and TRBJ1-1, with D maybe TRBD1 (6 bases). The CDR3 totals 15 residues. From germline, CDR1 is LGHNA and CDR2 YNFKEQ. Deletions cut 2 bases from V and 7 bases from J, with 17 bases between. The CDR3 reads CASSQLGAGAFEAFF. The CDR3 DNA is TGTGCCAGCAGCCAATTGGGGGCAGGGGCTTTTGAAGCTTTCTTT.

The gene calls are TRBV6-2 or TRBV6-3 and TRBJ1-3; unclear D gene. CDR1 is MNHEY, CDR2 SVGEGT, per germline. V was pared by 5 bases and J by 4 bases, with 6 bases between. This CDR3 spans 12 amino acids. The chain's CDR3 is CASSRIGNTIYF. CDR3 in DNA: TGTGCCAGCAGTCGGATCGGAAACACCATATATTTT.

The genes are TRBV19 and TRBJ2-2; D not certain. Per germline, CDR1 LNHDA and CDR2 SQIVND (reference sequence). The V and J ends lost 3 bases and 6 bases respectively, with 11 bases between them. The CDR3 runs to 14 residues. CDR3 loop: CASSILSDSGELFF. In nucleotides, the CDR3 is TGTGCCAGTAGTATTCTCAGTGATTCCGGGGAGCTGTTTTTT. Based on the CDR3 plus reference TRBV19 and TRBJ2-2, the full variable domain is DGGITQSPKYLFRKEGQNVTLSCEQNLNHDAMYWYRQDPGQGLRLIYYSQIVNDFQKGDIAEGYSVSREKKESFPLTVTSAQKNPTAFYLCASSILSDSGELFFGEGSRLTVL.

V gene TRBV20-1 combines with J gene TRBJ1-5; possibly TRBD1 for D (5 bases). Deletions cut 3 bases from V and 1 base from J, with 16 bases between. Germline values: CDR1 DFQATT, CDR2 SNEGSKA (reference sequence). The CDR3 is made up of 16 amino acids. The CDR3 DNA reads TGCAGTGCTAGTGCTCAAGGGGATTGGAGCAATCAGCCCCAGCATTTT. Its protein product is CSASAQGDWSNQPQHF.

The chain has TRBV5-1 and TRBJ1-2; 7 nucleotides line up with TRBD1. Losses at the gene ends were 0 bases for V and 6 bases for J; bases not matched to a gene: 2. The CDR3 runs to 13 residues. CDR1 SGHRS and CDR2 YFSETQ come from the germline V gene. The CDR3 nucleotides are TGCGCCAGCAGCTTGGGGGACAGTAATGGCTACACCTTC. It codes for CASSLGDSNGYTF. The whole variable domain, filled in from reference TRBV5-1 and TRBJ1-2, reads KAGVTQTPRYLIKTRGQQVTLSCSPISGHRSVSWYQQTPGQGLQFLFEYFSETQRNKGNFPGRFSGRQFSNSRSEMNVSTLELGDSALYLCASSLGDSNGYTFGSGTRLTVV.

This clonotype has a handful of counts. V usage is TRBV4-2 and J usage is TRBJ2-7, with 8 bases identical to TRBD2. The CDR3 runs 16 residues. Germline CDR1 LGHNA, CDR2 YNFKEQ. Trimming cost V 0 bases and J 2 bases; bases outside gene matches: 6. CDR3 in DNA: TGTGCCAGCAGCCAAGAGATACAGCGGGGGACCTACGAGCAGTACTTC. This gives the protein CASSQEIQRGTYEQYF.

This clonotype has just a few counts. J is TRBJ2-4 and V is TRBV21-1; TRBD1 is the table's D call and was not checked against the DNA. TRBV21-1 is shown as a pseudogene. This CDR3 has 16 residues. This CDR3 is CASSKAGDREKNIQYF. DNA for the CDR3: TGTGCCAGCAGCAAAGCGGGGGACAGGGAGAAAAACATTCAGTACTTC.

In its sample, this clonotype was seen many times. The rearrangement uses TRBV10-3 and TRBJ2-7; 10 bases match TRBD1. This CDR3 has 14 amino acids. With 10 bases clipped from V and 7 bases from J, the junction kept 13 bases outside the gene matches. Germline assignment: CDR1 ENHRY and CDR2 SYGVKD. The CDR3 is CATGNDRGRREQYF. In DNA form, the CDR3 reads TGTGCCACAGGGAACGACAGGGGGCGTAGGGAGCAGTACTTC.

This clonotype was seen ten or more times. This chain uses TRBV6-2 or TRBV6-3 with TRBJ2-7; TRBD1 is a possible D gene (5 bases). CDR1 and CDR2 from the germline V gene are MNHEY and SVGEGT. The V end lost 2 bases, the J end lost 0 bases, and 5 bases lay between the germline ends. CDR3 length: 13 residues. In DNA form, the CDR3 reads TGTGCCAGCAGTTACGACAGCTCCTACGAGCAGTACTTC. This codes for CASSYDSSYEQYF.

This clonotype was seen more than once but under ten times. V usage is TRBV6-5 and J usage is TRBJ1-4, with D possibly being TRBD1 (6 bases). The CDR3 is 20 amino acids. The V gene's germline CDR1 is MNHEY and CDR2 SVGAGI. V shed 2 bases and J shed 4 bases, with 26 bases lying between them. The CDR3 bases are TGTGCCAGCAGTTACCCGAAGGCGGGGGGGGGCCCCCCAGGTAATGAAAAACTGTTTTTT. Residues: CASSYPKAGGGPPGNEKLFF.

The chain links TRBV6-4 to TRBJ2-5; the D is unclear. The germline gives CDR1 MRHNA, CDR2 SNTAGT. The CDR3 spans 12 residues. Trimming took 7 bases from V and 4 from J, leaving 10 bases between them. The CDR3 coding sequence is TGTGCCAGCAAAGGTGGGCGAGAGACCCAGTACTTC. It codes for CASKGGRETQYF.

This clonotype has a handful of counts. The chain uses TRBV28 and TRBJ2-7, with TRBD2 as a possible D gene (5 bases). The CDR3 contains 12 residues. The V gene's germline CDR1 is MDHEN and CDR2 SYDVKM. V was trimmed by 5 bases and J by 3 bases, leaving 8 bases between them. The CDR3 region has the DNA TGTGCCAGCAGTGCCGGGAACTACGAGCAGTACTTC. Translated: CASSAGNYEQYF. Drawing the rest from reference TRBV28 and TRBJ2-7, the complete variable domain is DVKVTQSSRYLVKRTGEKVFLECVQDMDHENMFWYRQDPGLGLRLIYFSYDVKMKEKGDIPEGYSVSREKKERFSLILESASTNQTSMYLCASSAGNYEQYFGPGTRLTVT.

This clonotype was detected only a few times. This rearrangement joins TRBV9 to TRBJ1-2; TRBD1 might be the D (6 bases). This CDR3 has 17 residues. V lost 0 bases and J 6 bases, leaving 21 bases between the germline ends. Looked up from germline, CDR1 is SGDLS and CDR2 is YYNGEE. In nucleotides, the CDR3 is TGTGCCAGCAGCGTAGACCCTGTCGACAGGACGGGCAATGGCTACACCTTC. This codes for CASSVDPVDRTGNGYTF.

In its sample, this clonotype was seen once. The V and J genes are TRBV20-1 and TRBJ2-3; no definite D call. The V end lost 7 bases, the J end lost 2 bases, and 13 bases lay between the germline ends. Germline V gene lookup returns CDR1 DFQATT and CDR2 SNEGSKA (reference sequence). The CDR3 extends over 13 amino acids. In nucleotides, the CDR3 is TGCAGTGTGGATGGCCCCTCCACAGATACGCAGTATTTT. Its translation is CSVDGPSTDTQYF.

The chain links TRBV29-1 to TRBJ1-1, with D perhaps matching TRBD1 (5 bases). The germline gives CDR1 SQVTM, CDR2 ANQGSEA. The CDR3 loop spans 13 amino acids. The V end lost 4 bases, the J end lost 0 bases, and 9 bases lay between the germline ends. CDR3 bases: TGCAGCGTTGTAGGGGTAATGAACACTGAAGCTTTCTTT. Translation gives CSVVGVMNTEAFF.

The rearrangement links TRBV5-1 to TRBJ2-3; 14 bases align to TRBD2. V shed 4 bases and J 5 bases; nucleotides not matched to a gene: 6. The CDR3 is 16 amino acids. Germline V CDR1 and CDR2: SGHRS, YFSETQ. The CDR3 protein is CASSMTSGGARDTQYF. In DNA, the CDR3 is TGCGCCAGCAGCATGACTAGCGGGGGGGCCAGAGATACGCAGTATTTT.

The J gene is TRBJ1-2, the V gene TRBV7-9; TRBD1 matches at 7 bases. V was pared by 5 bases and J by 6 bases, with 9 bases of the junction left unmatched. The CDR3 runs 14 residues. Germline lookup yields CDR1 SEHNR and CDR2 FQNEAQ (reference sequence). This chain's CDR3 is CASSNQAGGNGYTF. DNA of the CDR3: TGTGCCAGCAGCAACCAGGCAGGGGGGAATGGCTACACCTTC.

This chain connects TRBV5-4 to TRBJ2-2, with TRBD1 identical over 7 bases. Germline V gene data show CDR1 as SGHNT and CDR2 as YYREEE (reference sequence). V was clipped by 4 bases and J by 3 bases; unmatched bases: 9. CDR3 length: 16 amino acids. The CDR3 nucleotides read TGTGCCAGCAGCCTAAAGACAGGGACGGACACCGGGGAGCTGTTTTTT. Protein product: CASSLKTGTDTGELFF.

The chain uses TRBV6-5 and TRBJ1-1, with TRBD1 identical over 7 bases. Losses at the gene ends were 5 bases for V and 1 base for J; bases not matched to a gene: 4. The CDR3 is made up of 14 amino acids. Germline CDR1 is MNHEY and CDR2 is SVGAGI. The CDR3 sequence: CASSTQGGNTEAFF. CDR3 coding DNA: TGTGCCAGCAGTACTCAGGGGGGGAACACTGAAGCTTTCTTT.